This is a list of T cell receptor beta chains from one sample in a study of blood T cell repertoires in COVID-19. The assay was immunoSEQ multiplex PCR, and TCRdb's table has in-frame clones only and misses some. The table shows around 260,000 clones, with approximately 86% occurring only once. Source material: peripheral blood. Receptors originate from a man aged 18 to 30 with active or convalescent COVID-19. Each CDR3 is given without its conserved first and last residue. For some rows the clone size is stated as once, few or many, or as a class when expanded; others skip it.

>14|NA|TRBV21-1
ASSKRLAGEGSEQF
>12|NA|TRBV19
ASSIQTATDTQY
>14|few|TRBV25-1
ASSGAGLMRYNEQF
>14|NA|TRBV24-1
ATSDRSSPGFYEQY
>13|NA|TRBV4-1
ASSQDEALSYEQY
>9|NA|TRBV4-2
ASSQDAEAF
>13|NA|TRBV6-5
ASRPRQSWTDTQY
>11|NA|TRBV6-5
ASSLKGWNTIY
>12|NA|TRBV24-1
ATSDVLPGGEQY
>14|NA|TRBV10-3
AISDRVGAGGQPQH
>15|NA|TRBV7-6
ASSSLSGTEAYNEQF
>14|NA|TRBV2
ASTRETGVDTDTQY
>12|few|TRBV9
ASSASQGARGYT
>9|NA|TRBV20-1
SATTYNEQF
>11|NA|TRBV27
ASSLTAGNTIY